The 17 T cell receptor beta chains below all came from one sample that was sequenced in a study of radiotherapy plus CTLA-4 blockade in lung cancer. Profiled with immunoSEQ multiplex PCR; TCRdb holds only in-frame clones, not every one. This table has approximately 85,000 clones, 70% to 90% appearing once. Sequencing was performed on peripheral blood, taken from a patient treated with radiotherapy plus ipilimumab. The source is a human donor with non-small cell lung cancer who had a partial response to radiotherapy plus ipilimumab.

The chain has TRBV20-1 and TRBJ1-1; 8 nucleotides agree with TRBD1. The germline V gene has CDR1 DFQATT and CDR2 SNEGSKA (reference sequence). V lost 6 bases to trimming and J lost 6 bases; unmatched junction nucleotides: 3. This CDR3 is built from 11 residues. The chain's CDR3 is CSARGLAEAFF. The CDR3 DNA sequence: TGCAGTGCCAGGGGGCTGGCTGAAGCTTTCTTT.

The J gene is TRBJ2-3, the V gene TRBV7-8; possible D gene TRBD1, 5 bases. The CDR3 consists of 15 residues. Trimming shortened V by 1 base and J by 2 bases, and 10 bases separated the two germline ends. Per the germline V gene, CDR1 is SGHVS and CDR2 is FQNEAQ. CDR3 DNA sequence: TGTGCCAGCAGCTTAGGACCAGGGCACACAGATACGCAGTATTTT. It encodes CASSLGPGHTDTQYF.

The chain uses TRBV7-3 and TRBJ2-1, with 12 bases aligning to TRBD2. The CDR3 runs 16 residues. The J segment lost 6 bases and the V segment lost 3 bases, leaving 6 bases of the junction unmatched. In germline, CDR1 is SGHTA, CDR2 FQGTGA. CDR3 sequence (DNA): TGTGCCAGCAGCTTGCTAGCGGGAGGGTTCTTCAATGAGCAGTTCTTC. Its translation is CASSLLAGGFFNEQFF.

This chain uses TRBV6-1 with TRBJ2-2, with 8 positions matching TRBD1. The CDR3 loop spans 13 amino acids. V shed 8 bases and J 1 base; nucleotides not matched to a gene: 0. Germline V lookup: CDR1 MNHNS, CDR2 SASEGT. Written as DNA, the CDR3 is TGTGCCAGCGACAGGGGGAACACCGGGGAGCTGTTTTTT. The encoded protein is CASDRGNTGELFF.

The chain employs TRBV6-5 and TRBJ1-1; weak D call: TRBD1 (6 bases). V was trimmed by 6 bases and J by 5 bases, leaving 13 bases between them. Germline CDR1 reads MNHEY; CDR2 reads SVGAGI. CDR3 length: 13 residues. The CDR3, as DNA: TGTGCCAGCAGGACGGGACACGCGACTGAAGCTTTCTTT. Translating gives CASRTGHATEAFF.

This clone was found once. The genes are TRBV6-1 and TRBJ1-1; no firm D call. Germline lookup yields CDR1 MNHNS and CDR2 SASEGT. The CDR3 has 13 residues. With 5 bases removed from V and 0 bases from J, the gap between germline ends came to 7 bases. The CDR3, as DNA: TGTGCCAGCAGTTATCAGGTGAACACTGAAGCTTTCTTT. Its translation is CASSYQVNTEAFF.

This clone was picked up one time. The CDR3 DNA reads as TGTGCCAGCAGTCCGACAGGAGGAGGTTGGGGTCAGCCCCAGCATTTT. Translation gives CASSPTGGGWGQPQHF. The rearrangement joins TRBV28 to TRBJ1-5; the D gene is possibly TRBD1 (6 bases). The ends were cut back, 5 bases at V and 6 bases at J, with 20 bases in the middle. The CDR3 covers 16 residues. The germline V gene has CDR1 MDHEN and CDR2 SYDVKM.

This clone has only one observation. The rearrangement uses TRBV28 and TRBJ2-7, with D perhaps matching TRBD1 (5 bases). There are 17 residues in the CDR3. Germline V gives CDR1 MDHEN, CDR2 SYDVKM. Trimming shortened V by 6 bases and J by 1 base, and 22 bases separated the two germline ends. CDR3: CASSPLQTGEFSYEQYF. CDR3 in DNA: TGTGCCAGCAGCCCTCTTCAAACAGGTGAATTTTCCTACGAGCAGTACTTC.

CDR3 residues: CASSLLSLGQASGANVLTF. DNA for the CDR3: TGCGCCAGCAGCTTGCTCTCATTGGGGCAGGCCTCTGGGGCCAACGTCCTGACTTTC. The chain joins TRBV5-1 to TRBJ2-6; D possibly corresponds to TRBD1 (5 bases). The CDR3 runs 19 residues. The V end lost 1 base, the J end lost 0 bases, and 17 bases lay between the germline ends. The germline V gene has CDR1 SGHRS and CDR2 YFSETQ.

This chain links TRBV28 with TRBJ2-2, with D possibly TRBD1 on 6 matching bases. Germline V gene sequence: CDR1 MDHEN, CDR2 SYDVKM. Trimming stripped 3 bases from V and 1 base from J, with 12 bases between. This CDR3 region has 16 residues. The chain's CDR3 is CASSFRDRRNTGELFF. CDR3 nucleotides: TGTGCCAGCAGTTTCCGAGACAGGCGGAACACCGGGGAGCTGTTTTTT. Complete variable domain (other parts from reference TRBV28 and TRBJ2-2): DVKVTQSSRYLVKRTGEKVFLECVQDMDHENMFWYRQDPGLGLRLIYFSYDVKMKEKGDIPEGYSVSREKKERFSLILESASTNQTSMYLCASSFRDRRNTGELFFGEGSRLTVL.

With respect to this clone: Other DNA variants within this sample encode the same CDR3. CDR3 loop: CASSAGGRGTEAFF. For the CDR3, the DNA is TGTGCCAGCAGCGCCGGAGGACGAGGCACTGAAGCTTTCTTT. J is TRBJ1-1 and V is TRBV28; no firm D call. The germline V and J ends were trimmed by 6 bases and 4 bases, with 15 bases remaining between them. CDR1 and CDR2 from the germline V gene are MDHEN and SYDVKM. The CDR3 is made up of 14 amino acids.

The J gene is TRBJ2-7, the V gene TRBV6-6; TRBD2 matches at 10 bases. V was clipped by 6 bases and J by 4 bases; unmatched bases: 12. The CDR3 runs 16 residues. From germline, CDR1 is MNHNY and CDR2 SVGAGI (reference sequence). This CDR3 reads CASSSGLAETFYEQYV. In DNA, the CDR3 is TGTGCCAGCAGCTCCGGACTAGCGGAGACCTTTTACGAGCAGTACGTC.

The rearrangement joins TRBV29-1 to TRBJ1-3; 8 bases align to TRBD1. The V segment lost 0 bases and the J segment 4 bases; nucleotides outside the gene matches: 2. CDR1 SQVTM and CDR2 ANQGSEA come from the germline V gene. CDR3 length: 14 residues. For the CDR3, the DNA is TGCAGCGTTGAAGATGGGACAGGCGGAAACACCATATATTTT. Encoded protein: CSVEDGTGGNTIYF.

The J gene is TRBJ1-5, the V gene TRBV6-1; TRBD1 is a possible D gene (6 bases). V shed 1 base and J shed 3 bases, with 10 bases lying between them. The CDR3 is 15 residues long. Germline CDR1 MNHNS, CDR2 SASEGT. The CDR3 nucleotides read TGTGCCAGCAGTGAAGGGACAGTGGTCAATCAGCCCCAGCATTTT. Translated, it gives CASSEGTVVNQPQHF.

This sequence joins TRBV9 and TRBJ2-1; 7 nucleotides match TRBD2. CDR3 length equals 17 residues. Trimming took 0 bases from V and 2 from J; bases not matched to a gene: 8. The germline V gene encodes CDR1 SGDLS and CDR2 YYNGEE. The CDR3 DNA is TGTGCCAGCAGCGTAGGAGGCGGGAGCGCCACCTACAATGAGCAGTTCTTC. Amino acid sequence: CASSVGGGSATYNEQFF. Complete variable domain (other parts from reference TRBV9 and TRBJ2-1): DSGVTQTPKHLITATGQRVTLRCSPRSGDLSVYWYQQSLDQGLQFLIQYYNGEERAKGNILERFSAQQFPDLHSELNLSSLELGDSALYFCASSVGGGSATYNEQFFGPGTRLTVL.

This clone was observed a single time. The rearrangement links TRBV5-1 to TRBJ2-2; 10 bases match TRBD1. CDR3 length: 15 amino acids. The V gene end was trimmed by 3 bases and the J gene end by 6 bases; junction bases not matched to a gene: 5. The germline CDR1 and CDR2 sequences are SGHRS and YFSETQ. This CDR3 reads CASSSGTGEAGELFF. In nucleotides, the CDR3 is TGCGCCAGCAGCTCCGGGACAGGGGAGGCCGGGGAGCTGTTTTTT.

The chain combines TRBV19 with TRBJ2-5; 7 bases are a match to TRBD2. CDR3 length equals 13 residues. The V gene's germline CDR1 is LNHDA and CDR2 SQIVND (reference sequence). Trimming removed 3 bases from V and 6 bases from J; junction bases left unmatched: 4. CDR3 loop: CASSMGGEKTQYF. In nucleotides, the CDR3 is TGTGCCAGTAGTATGGGGGGGGAGAAGACCCAGTACTTC. The full variable domain, its missing parts supplied by reference TRBV19 and TRBJ2-5, is DGGITQSPKYLFRKEGQNVTLSCEQNLNHDAMYWYRQDPGQGLRLIYYSQIVNDFQKGDIAEGYSVSREKKESFPLTVTSAQKNPTAFYLCASSMGGEKTQYFGPGTRLLVL.